Following are 17 T cell receptor beta chains from one sample sequenced in a study of blood T cells in healthy people across ages (dated by TCRdb to between 2014 and 2017). Library creation used 5' RACE. The sample was run on an Illumina HiSeq 2500. The second PCR ran for roughly 7 to 11 cycles and used a J-beta primer mix along with a sample-barcoded 5' primer. TCRdb reprocessing: public reads trimmed at Q25 with fastp, clones called with MiXCR, in-frame beta chains kept. When rows share a CDR3 protein, they turn into one entry using the most common DNA and genes. The sample has some 1.5 million distinct CDR3 sequences on record, roughly 27% of them singletons. Roughly 8.2% of the sample goes to the ten largest clones. Sequencing used blood. Receptors were obtained from a woman aged 25-40 years in good health.

This clonotype was counted a few times. V usage is TRBV6-5 and J usage is TRBJ1-2; TRBD1 agrees at 10 bases. The CDR3 contains 15 residues. Germline V lookup: CDR1 MNHEY, CDR2 SVGAGI. V lost 1 base to trimming and J lost 8 bases; unmatched junction nucleotides: 7. In DNA, the CDR3 is TGTGCCAGCAGTTACTTGTCCGGGACAGGGGAAGGCTACACCTTC. Its translation: CASSYLSGTGEGYTF.

This clonotype was detected ten times or more. The chain carries TRBV28 and TRBJ1-2; D is possibly TRBD1 (6 bases). V was clipped by 8 bases and J by 4 bases, with 17 bases between them. Germline V gene lookup returns CDR1 MDHEN and CDR2 SYDVKM. The CDR3 has 14 residues. Written as DNA, the CDR3 is TGTGCCAGCGGCGAGGGGGGGATGGTCTATGGCTACACCTTC. As protein: CASGEGGMVYGYTF.

This rearrangement joins TRBV2 to TRBJ2-4; 8 nucleotides agree with TRBD1. Trimming cost V 8 bases and J 1 base; bases outside gene matches: 4. The CDR3 is 14 residues long. CDR1 is SNHLY and CDR2 is FYNNEI in the germline V gene. CDR3 loop: CASRQGAAKNIQYF. In DNA, the CDR3 is TGTGCCAGCCGGCAGGGGGCGGCCAAAAACATTCAGTACTTC.

This clonotype came up once. The gene calls are TRBV19 and TRBJ1-2; 7 bases map to TRBD1. With 0 bases clipped from V and 2 bases from J, the junction kept 3 bases outside the gene matches. The CDR3 loop spans 15 amino acids. CDR1 is LNHDA, CDR2 SQIVND, per germline (reference sequence). The CDR3 bases are TGTGCCAGTAGTATAGAAGGGACAGAAAACTATGGCTACACCTTC. This encodes CASSIEGTENYGYTF.

Concerning this clonotype itself: At one of its ends the junction is not consistent with the germline gene, which may arise from a read error. This chain connects TRBV18 to TRBJ2-1; 14 bases match TRBD2. This CDR3 has 17 residues. Germline V gene lookup returns CDR1 KGHSH and CDR2 LQKENI. CDR3 region: CANSPPRLAGGPGEQFF. For the CDR3, the DNA is TGTGCCAACTCACCACCGAGACTAGCGGGAGGGCCGGGTGAGCAGTTCTTC.

Turning to this clonotype: A much larger clone is a single base away; this may be a read error. The chain has TRBV12-3 or TRBV12-4 and TRBJ2-4; D is possibly TRBD2 (6 bases). The CDR3 contains 14 residues. Trimming pared 6 bases from V and 0 bases from J, leaving 9 bases between. CDR3 sequence reads: CASRRAGAKNIQYF. As DNA, the CDR3 is TGTGCCAGCAGGCGAGCGGGAGCCAAAAACATTCAGTACTTC.

This clonotype occurred a few times. The chain is built from TRBV6-5 and TRBJ2-5, with 8 positions matching TRBD1. V was pared by 5 bases and J by 4 bases, with 12 bases of the junction left unmatched. Germline values: CDR1 MNHEY, CDR2 SVGAGI. The CDR3 has 16 amino acids. The CDR3 spells CASSTGGDRIPETQYF. In nucleotides, the CDR3 is TGTGCCAGCAGTACTGGCGGGGACAGGATTCCAGAGACCCAGTACTTC.

The rearrangement uses TRBV5-1 and TRBJ2-3, with 7 bases fitting TRBD2. This CDR3 has 16 amino acids. The germline gives CDR1 SGHRS, CDR2 YFSETQ. Trimming cost V 0 bases and J 3 bases; bases outside gene matches: 7. As DNA, the CDR3 is TGCGCCAGCAGCTTGGAACCAGCGGGGTTTACAGATACGCAGTATTTT. This sequence encodes CASSLEPAGFTDTQYF.

In this sample, this clonotype turned up many times. This chain uses TRBV11-2 with TRBJ2-1; TRBD1 agrees at 7 bases. The CDR3 is 18 residues long. CDR1 is SGHAT, CDR2 FQNNGV, per germline. Germline trimming cut 1 base from V and 4 bases from J; bases unmatched to any gene: 13. The chain's CDR3 is CASSLGHKTGSSYNEQFF. The CDR3 nucleotides are TGTGCCAGCAGCTTAGGCCACAAGACAGGGTCCAGTTACAATGAGCAGTTCTTC.

This clonotype was seen a handful of times. At one end the junction does not follow the germline gene, possibly because of a read error. The V call is TRBV6-6, the J call TRBJ2-2; D not certain. CDR1 and CDR2 from the germline V gene are MNHNY and SVGAGI (reference sequence). This CDR3 has 13 residues. CDR3 region: CASSYSKGGELFF. CDR3 DNA: TGTGCCAGCAGCTACTCGAAGGGTGGGGAGCTGTTTTTT.

Ten or more counts support this clonotype. The rearrangement joins TRBV7-3 to TRBJ2-7; TRBD2 matches 7 bases. J lost 5 bases, V lost 2 bases, and 6 bases had no gene match. Germline assignment: CDR1 SGHTA and CDR2 FQGTGA. The CDR3 is made up of 14 amino acids. The CDR3 nucleotides read TGTGCCAGCAGCTTATCCGGGGGGTTAGACGAGCAGTACTTC. This gives the protein CASSLSGGLDEQYF.

This clonotype was detected only a few times. V gene TRBV7-3 combines with J gene TRBJ2-2; D possibly uses TRBD1 or TRBD2 (6 bases each). Trimming shortened V by 1 base and J by 5 bases, and 14 bases separated the two germline ends. Germline CDR1 SGHTA, CDR2 FQGTGA. The CDR3 covers 16 residues. CDR3: CASSLIGGGDTGELFF. As DNA, the CDR3 is TGTGCCAGCAGCTTAATAGGAGGGGGAGATACCGGGGAGCTGTTTTTT.

At least ten counts were recorded for this clonotype. This sequence joins TRBV12-3 or TRBV12-4 and TRBJ2-1; 8 bases are shared with TRBD2. V shed 7 bases, J shed 8 bases, and the junction held 10 bases outside the gene matches. This CDR3 has 14 residues. This CDR3 reads CASKIGLAADEQFF. CDR3 nucleotide sequence: TGTGCCAGCAAAATCGGACTAGCTGCAGATGAGCAGTTCTTC.

This clonotype has just a few counts. The genes are TRBV5-1 and TRBJ2-1, with 9 bases matching TRBD2. CDR3 size: 14 residues. V shed 5 bases and J 2 bases; nucleotides not matched to a gene: 2. Looked up from germline, CDR1 is SGHRS and CDR2 is YFSETQ. The CDR3 DNA sequence: TGCGCCAGCAGGATAGCGGGAGCCTACAATGAGCAGTTCTTC. Translating gives CASRIAGAYNEQFF.

The chain joins TRBV20-1 to TRBJ2-5, with 9 bases matching TRBD1. V lost 5 bases to trimming and J lost 5 bases; unmatched junction nucleotides: 9. Germline V gene data show CDR1 as DFQATT and CDR2 as SNEGSKA (reference sequence). This CDR3 comprises 14 residues. As DNA, the CDR3 is TGCAGTGCTCCGGGACAGGGCGGATTTGAGACCCAGTACTTC. This codes for CSAPGQGGFETQYF.

V gene TRBV29-1 combines with J gene TRBJ1-2, with D possibly being TRBD1 (6 bases). The CDR3 contains 14 residues. Looked up from germline, CDR1 is SQVTM and CDR2 is ANQGSEA. CDR3 nucleotide sequence: TGCAGTTACAGGACAGTTGGCGAATTCGGGTCCTACACCTTC. Amino acids: CSYRTVGEFGSYTF.

Concerning this clonotype itself: This may stem from a read error, because a much larger clone lies one nucleotide away. This chain links TRBV12-3 or TRBV12-4 with TRBJ2-7; D might be TRBD2 (5 bases). CDR3 length equals 13 residues. Trimming took off 5 bases at V and 2 bases at J, with 10 bases between the two ends. In nucleotides, the CDR3 is TGTGCCAGCAGTACGGGATCCACCTACGAGCAGTACTTC. Residues: CASSTGSTYEQYF.